This TCR beta chain was observed in a study of regulatory T cells in long-lasting Graves disease. Study observations and caveats: Patients with persistent disease showed a bias toward TRBV28, TRBJ1-2 and TRBJ2-5.

The time point was: newly diagnosed GD, antithyroid drugs for less than 3 months. PBMCs provided the RNA from which the TCR library was made. From each patient, about 8.3 milliliters of peripheral blood was drawn and collected into an EDTA anticoagulant tube. The CDR3 has 15 amino acids. Germline CDR1 and CDR2: SGHRS and YFSETQ. V was clipped by 4 bases and J by 5 bases, with 15 bases between them. This clonotype was counted many times. Antigen: not known. Building the TCR beta libraries relied on iRepertoire HTBI primers, and CDR3 regions underwent Arm-PCR. Via MiXCR, TCRdb re-called the multiplex PCR reads, giving one row per CDR3 protein. The sample gives 360,000 or so distinct CDR3 sequences, 15% to 20% of which show up once; 25% to 30% is in the top ten. These same data were also listed under a study on T cells in Graves' hyperthyroidism and ophthalmopathy. From that study: The study used the HTBI primer set for a first-round RT-PCR of the TCR CDR3.

V is TRBV5-1 and J is TRBJ1-4, with D possibly TRBD1 on 6 matching bases. The receptor's source is a man in his forties or fifties with Graves disease. The sequences come from peripheral blood mononuclear cells (PBMCs), collected at new diagnosis, from a patient treated with antithyroid drugs. CDR3 amino acids: CASSRDGQRNEKLFF. The CDR3 DNA follows: TGCGCCAGCAGCCGGGACGGACAGCGAAATGAAAAACTGTTTTTT.